This TCR beta chain was captured in a study of graft-versus-host responses after intestinal transplantation. About the study: Recipients were all induced with anti-thymocyte globulin, then given tacrolimus and steroids for 3 to 4 years.

With respect to this clone: Its antigen is as yet unknown.

The CDR3 length is 14 residues. V lost 0 bases and J lost 6, with 10 bases in between. Per the germline V gene, CDR1 is KGHSH and CDR2 is LQKENI. Broader study findings: The authors found GvH clones in recipient marrow, some appearing first in ileum or blood.

Data came from immunoSEQ multiplex PCR; TCRdb stores just in-frame clones and leaves some out. Of around 54,000 clones detected, about 90% appear once; the ten largest clones hold approximately 5.1%. This receptor was taken from a human patient who received an intestinal transplant, so some T cells may come from the graft donor. The specimen was PBMCs, collected roughly 660 days after intestinal transplant. The chain carries TRBV18 and TRBJ2-3; the D call may be TRBD1 or TRBD2 (5 bases each). The CDR3, as DNA: TGTGCCAGCTCACCACCGGGGGTCGGGGATACGCAGTATTTT. Residues: CASSPPGVGDTQYF.